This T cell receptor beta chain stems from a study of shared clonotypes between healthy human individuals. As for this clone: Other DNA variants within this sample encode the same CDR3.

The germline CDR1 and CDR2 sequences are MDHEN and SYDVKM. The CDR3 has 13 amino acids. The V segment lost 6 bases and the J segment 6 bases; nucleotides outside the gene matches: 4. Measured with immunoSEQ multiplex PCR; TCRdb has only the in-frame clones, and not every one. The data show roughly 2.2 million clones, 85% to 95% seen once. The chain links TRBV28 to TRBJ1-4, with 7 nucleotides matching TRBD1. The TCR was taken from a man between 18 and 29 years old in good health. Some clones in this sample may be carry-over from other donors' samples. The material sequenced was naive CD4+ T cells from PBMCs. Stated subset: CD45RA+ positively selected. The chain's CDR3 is CASSLGQDEKLFF. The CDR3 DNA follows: TGTGCCAGCAGCCTAGGACAGGATGAAAAACTGTTTTTT.